These 11 T cell receptor beta chains were sequenced from one sample in a study of T cells in localized non-small cell lung cancer. Sequencing was performed with immunoSEQ multiplex PCR; in TCRdb, only in-frame clones are kept and a portion is missing. The sample has some 9,600 clones; about 90% are singletons. Sequences were derived from peripheral blood, sampled before any cancer treatment. Receptor source: a male donor at least 60 years old with stage III squamous cell lung carcinoma.

The chain is built from TRBV6-7 and TRBJ1-1, with D tentatively TRBD1 (5 bases). TRBV6-7 is given ORF status, its function remaining uncertain. The CDR3 has 14 amino acids. With 0 bases removed from V and 4 bases from J, the gap between germline ends came to 9 bases. The CDR3 protein is CASSYSGGGTEAFF. CDR3 in DNA: TGTGCCAGCAGTTACTCGGGGGGAGGCACTGAAGCTTTCTTT.

This clone was seen a handful of times. This chain links TRBV28 with TRBJ1-2, with a weak D call TRBD1 (5 bases). The CDR3 has 13 amino acids. CDR1 MDHEN and CDR2 SYDVKM come from the germline V gene. The V and J ends lost 3 bases and 3 bases respectively, with 8 bases between them. The CDR3 is CASSLGGDYGYTF. CDR3 sequence (DNA): TGTGCCAGCAGTTTGGGGGGGGACTATGGCTACACCTTC.

The V call is TRBV5-1, the J call TRBJ2-2; TRBD1 or TRBD2 may be the D gene (5 bases each). The CDR3 is 17 residues long. Trimming stripped 2 bases from V and 3 bases from J, with 17 bases between. Germline lookup yields CDR1 SGHRS and CDR2 YFSETQ. Here the CDR3 reads CASSFIGTVFDTGELFF. In DNA, the CDR3 is TGCGCCAGCAGCTTTATAGGGACGGTTTTCGACACCGGGGAGCTGTTTTTT.

The chain links TRBV6-6 to TRBJ2-2; 9 nucleotides align to TRBD1. The ends lost 0 bases at V and 7 bases at J; junction bases unmatched: 3. The germline CDR1 and CDR2 sequences are MNHNY and SVGAGI (reference sequence). The CDR3 extends over 15 amino acids. The CDR3 loop reads CASSYSTGGFGELFF. In nucleotides, the CDR3 is TGTGCCAGCAGTTACTCCACAGGGGGCTTCGGGGAGCTGTTTTTT.

V usage is TRBV6-4 and J usage is TRBJ2-1, with 8 bases that match TRBD1. With V trimmed by 2 bases and J by 1 base, 4 bases remained unmatched. The CDR3 has 16 amino acids. Germline V gene data show CDR1 as MRHNA and CDR2 as SNTAGT. The CDR3 DNA reads TGTGCCAGCAGTGACGCTACAGGGGGGTCCTACAATGAGCAGTTCTTC. Amino acid sequence: CASSDATGGSYNEQFF.

The rearrangement links TRBV9 to TRBJ2-2, with TRBD1 matching 7 bases. CDR3 length equals 15 residues. The J segment lost 7 bases and the V segment lost 3 bases, leaving 9 bases of the junction unmatched. Germline-derived CDR1 and CDR2 are SGDLS and YYNGEE. The CDR3: CASSASTGPGGELFF. Here the CDR3 DNA reads TGTGCCAGCAGCGCATCGACAGGGCCGGGCGGGGAGCTGTTTTTT.

This chain joins TRBV2 and TRBJ2-3, with D possibly matching TRBD1 (6 bases). The V gene lost 4 bases and the J gene lost 0 bases, with 8 bases spanning the gap. Germline-derived CDR1 and CDR2 are SNHLY and FYNNEI. The CDR3 has 14 amino acids. This chain's CDR3 is CASSGTVSTDTQYF. CDR3 in DNA: TGTGCCAGCAGTGGGACAGTTAGCACAGATACGCAGTATTTT.

The chain combines TRBV28 with TRBJ2-2; 7 bases are shared with TRBD2. The CDR3 runs to 19 residues. Trimming removed 4 bases from V and 0 bases from J; junction bases left unmatched: 14. The germline CDR1 and CDR2 sequences are MDHEN and SYDVKM. The CDR3 here is CASSSQPASGLANTGELFF. CDR3 DNA: TGTGCCAGCAGTTCCCAGCCGGCTAGCGGTCTCGCGAACACCGGGGAGCTGTTTTTT.

The chain employs TRBV7-9 and TRBJ1-2; 8 bases map to TRBD1. V dropped 5 bases and J dropped 2; count of bases not matched to a gene: 7. The CDR3 runs 15 residues. Germline CDR1 SEHNR, CDR2 FQNEAQ (reference sequence). The CDR3 DNA reads TGTGCCAGCAGCCTTCTACAGGGGGAAAACTATGGCTACACCTTC. Its protein product is CASSLLQGENYGYTF.

The chain combines TRBV28 with TRBJ1-5; 9 bases map to TRBD1. Trimming cost V 6 bases and J 1 base; bases outside gene matches: 4. The CDR3 is made up of 15 amino acids. The germline CDR1 and CDR2 sequences are MDHEN and SYDVKM. The CDR3 loop reads CASRQTGGSNQPQHF. As DNA, the CDR3 is TGTGCCAGCAGACAGACAGGGGGAAGCAATCAGCCCCAGCATTTT.

This clone was observed once. The chain is built from TRBV27 and TRBJ2-5, with D possibly matching TRBD1 (6 bases). Trimming cost V 4 bases and J 5 bases, with 11 bases left between them. Germline loops: CDR1 MNHEY, CDR2 SMNVEV (reference sequence). This CDR3 is built from 13 residues. The CDR3 spells CASSSQGQETQYF. The CDR3, as DNA: TGTGCCAGCAGTTCTCAGGGGCAGGAGACCCAGTACTTC.